This record covers a single T cell receptor beta chain. The antigen is unknown. This specimen belongs to a study of PD-1 blockade in classical Hodgkin lymphoma. Study findings and constraints: Repertoire differences have undefined causes, possibly disease activity or prior therapy. Nivolumab initiation under 1 year post-ASCT meant exclusion.

Some clones are missing from TCRdb's copy, which holds only in-frame ones; the method was immunoSEQ multiplex PCR. The sample records around 91,000 clones, approximately 91% being singletons. The CDR3 is 13 amino acids. V shed 7 bases, J shed 7 bases, and the junction held 7 bases outside the gene matches. CDR1 is MNHEY, CDR2 SMNVEV, per germline (reference sequence). Each and every patient relapsed after autologous stem cell transplantation, and patients got differing brentuximab vedotin exposure. The receptor was derived from a human donor with classical Hodgkin lymphoma. The sequences come from peripheral blood mononuclear cells (PBMCs), collected at baseline. The chain couples TRBV27 to TRBJ2-1; TRBD1 matches 7 bases. CDR3: CASTRQGLNEQFF. CDR3 nucleotides: TGTGCCAGCACCAGACAGGGTTTGAATGAGCAGTTCTTC.